Below are 23 T cell receptor beta chains sequenced from a single sample in a study of cytomegalovirus exposure and HLA in healthy donors. 60 Vbeta and 13 Jbeta primers were used in PCR. Measured with immunoSEQ multiplex PCR; TCRdb has only the in-frame clones, and not every one. The sample includes about 200,000 clones, approximately 80% of them seen just once. Material: PBMCs. These receptors were collected from a woman between 18 and 29 years old in good health and CMV-seronegative.

This clone appeared a few times. The chain carries TRBV2 and TRBJ1-1; D possibly corresponds to TRBD1 (5 bases). V lost 2 bases to trimming and J lost 4 bases, with 23 bases between them. This CDR3 has 18 amino acids. CDR1 is SNHLY, CDR2 FYNNEI, per germline. CDR3 sequence: CASSESVSGKFPSTEAFF. CDR3 nucleotides: TGTGCCAGCAGTGAATCGGTGTCAGGGAAGTTCCCAAGCACTGAAGCTTTCTTT.

This chain connects TRBV19 to TRBJ2-1; TRBD2 matches 7 bases. In germline, CDR1 is LNHDA, CDR2 SQIVND (reference sequence). V trimming: 5 bases; J trimming: 8 bases; junction bases outside the gene matches: 21. The CDR3 loop spans 18 amino acids. The CDR3 sequence: CASSLPSGAGDTLYEQFF. The CDR3 coding sequence is TGTGCCAGTAGTTTACCCAGTGGGGCGGGAGACACCCTATATGAGCAGTTCTTC.

V is TRBV6-1 and J is TRBJ2-5; TRBD2 might be the D (6 bases). TRBJ2-7 explains the end of the DNA better; the J call may be wrong. This CDR3 is 16 amino acids long. CDR1 is MNHNS and CDR2 is SASEGT in the germline V gene. The CDR3 region has the DNA TGTGCCAGCAGTGAATCAGAGGGAGGACTCTCCTACGAGCAGTACTTC. Amino acids: CASSESEGGLSYEQYF.

The chain links TRBV7-8 to TRBJ2-7, with D possibly TRBD2 on 5 matching bases. CDR1 SGHVS and CDR2 FQNEAQ come from the germline V gene. CDR3 length: 16 amino acids. V was clipped by 4 bases and J by 3 bases, with 19 bases between them. CDR3 protein: CASSSGPAISGYEQYV. Written as DNA, the CDR3 is TGTGCCAGCAGCTCAGGCCCCGCCATAAGCGGCTACGAGCAGTACGTC.

This clone was found a few times. This rearrangement joins TRBV7-2 to TRBJ2-3; maybe TRBD2 (5 bases). Germline-derived CDR1 and CDR2 are SGHTA and FQGNSA. The ends were cut back, 5 bases at V and 1 base at J, with 16 bases in the middle. The CDR3 runs 16 residues. This CDR3 reads CASSPRAGMGTDTQYF. The CDR3 DNA reads TGTGCCAGCAGCCCGCGGGCCGGGATGGGCACAGATACGCAGTATTTT.

V and J are TRBV6-5 and TRBJ1-1; 8 bases align to TRBD1. This CDR3 region has 15 residues. Germline CDR1 reads MNHEY; CDR2 reads SVGAGI. Trimming cost V 6 bases and J 6 bases; bases outside gene matches: 12. The CDR3 spells CASSRSSGGAPEAFF. CDR3 in DNA: TGTGCCAGCAGCAGATCCTCAGGGGGCGCCCCTGAAGCTTTCTTT.

The chain is built from TRBV6-5 and TRBJ2-3; 8 nucleotides agree with TRBD1. CDR1 is MNHEY and CDR2 is SVGAGI in the germline V gene. V dropped 2 bases and J dropped 4; count of bases not matched to a gene: 8. The CDR3 covers 16 residues. In nucleotides, the CDR3 is TGTGCCAGCAGTTACGCATGGCAGGGGGCAGCAGATACGCAGTATTTT. Protein sequence: CASSYAWQGAADTQYF.

This clone turned up a few times. This chain links TRBV6-5 with TRBJ2-7; 7 bases line up with TRBD2. The CDR3 has 15 amino acids. After removal of 6 bases from V and 0 bases from J, the junction contained 8 bases not matched to a gene. Germline-derived CDR1 and CDR2 are MNHEY and SVGAGI. CDR3 bases: TGTGCCAGCAGAGAAACTAGCGCACACTCCTACGAGCAGTACGTC. Translation: CASRETSAHSYEQYV.

The sample holds one count of this clone. The chain employs TRBV25-1 and TRBJ1-2; D call uncertain. In germline, CDR1 is MGHDK, CDR2 SYGVNS. There are 13 residues in the CDR3. The V end was cut by 8 bases, the J end by 5 bases, with 15 bases between. In nucleotides, the CDR3 is TGTGCCAGCCCCCCGGGAGAGAGATATGGCTACACCTTC. It is translated as CASPPGERYGYTF.

The chain employs TRBV15 and TRBJ2-1; D is ambiguous. V was trimmed by 0 bases and J by 9 bases, leaving 9 bases between them. CDR1 is LNHNV and CDR2 is YYDKDF in the germline V gene (reference sequence). This CDR3 contains 13 residues. CDR3 in DNA: TGTGCCACCAGCAGAGATGTGATGGCTGAGCAGTTCTTC. Amino acids: CATSRDVMAEQFF.

V usage is TRBV14 and J usage is TRBJ2-7; 8 bases match TRBD1. The J segment lost 1 base and the V segment lost 3 bases, leaving 5 bases of the junction unmatched. There are 15 residues in the CDR3. Germline values: CDR1 SGHDN, CDR2 FVKESK. In DNA form, the CDR3 reads TGTGCCAGCAGCCATTGGACAGGGATGTCCTACGAGCAGTACTTC. Translation: CASSHWTGMSYEQYF.

The CDR3 sequence: CSVEPGGVTQYF. CDR3 DNA sequence: TGCAGCGTTGAGCCCGGCGGGGTTACGCAGTATTTT. The gene calls are TRBV29-1 and TRBJ2-3, with D possibly being TRBD2 (6 bases). This CDR3 region has 12 residues. V gave up 3 bases and J gave up 8 bases, with 12 bases separating them. The V gene's germline CDR1 is SQVTM and CDR2 ANQGSEA.

The chain joins TRBV28 to TRBJ1-1; D unresolved. The CDR3 is 14 amino acids. The V and J ends lost 0 bases and 0 bases respectively, with 5 bases between them. The germline gives CDR1 MDHEN, CDR2 SYDVKM. The CDR3 DNA reads as TGTGCCAGCAGTTTATGGGAGATGAACACTGAAGCTTTCTTT. Residues: CASSLWEMNTEAFF.

This chain connects TRBV19 to TRBJ2-7; the D gene is possibly TRBD2 (5 bases). Trimming shortened V by 5 bases and J by 2 bases, and 16 bases separated the two germline ends. Germline values: CDR1 LNHDA, CDR2 SQIVND (reference sequence). The CDR3 totals 15 residues. The CDR3 DNA reads as TGTGCCAGTAGTGCATTACACAGCGGAACCTACGAGCAGTACTTC. It encodes CASSALHSGTYEQYF.

This chain links TRBV6-6 with TRBJ2-5; 9 bases are a match to TRBD2. J gave up 1 base and V 5 bases, and 8 bases lay outside the gene matches. In germline, CDR1 is MNHNY, CDR2 SVGAGI (reference sequence). There are 16 residues in the CDR3. The CDR3 DNA reads TGTGCCAGCAGTCCCGACGGACTAGCGAGCCAAGAGACCCAGTACTTC. Translating it yields CASSPDGLASQETQYF.

The chain couples TRBV19 to TRBJ2-5; 7 positions agree with TRBD1. The germline V gene encodes CDR1 LNHDA and CDR2 SQIVND (reference sequence). V trimming: 3 bases; J trimming: 1 base; junction bases outside the gene matches: 5. The CDR3 is 15 residues long. CDR3 loop: CASSMTGSPQETQYF. As DNA, the CDR3 is TGTGCCAGTAGTATGACAGGGAGCCCCCAAGAGACCCAGTACTTC.

The chain combines TRBV2 with TRBJ1-4; no reliable D call. With 4 bases removed from V and 2 bases from J, the gap between germline ends came to 14 bases. CDR1 is SNHLY, CDR2 FYNNEI, per germline. This CDR3 region has 16 residues. CDR3 nucleotide sequence: TGTGCCAGCAGTGTCGTATCAAGCGAGACTAATGAAAAACTGTTTTTT. Translation gives CASSVVSSETNEKLFF. Complete variable domain (other parts from reference TRBV2 and TRBJ1-4): EPEVTQTPSHQVTQMGQEVILRCVPISNHLYFYWYRQILGQKVEFLVSFYNNEISEKSEIFDDQFSVERPDGSNFTLKIRSTKLEDSAMYFCASSVVSSETNEKLFFGSGTQLSVL.

This sequence joins TRBV29-1 and TRBJ2-3, with a weak D call TRBD1 (5 bases). The CDR3 extends over 12 amino acids. V lost 6 bases and J lost 4, with 11 bases in between. The germline V gene has CDR1 SQVTM and CDR2 ANQGSEA. The CDR3 spells CSVDSGADTQYF. The CDR3 region has the DNA TGCAGCGTCGACAGTGGGGCAGATACGCAGTATTTT.

This chain links TRBV29-1 with TRBJ2-5, with D perhaps TRBD2 (5 bases). The V end was cut by 4 bases, the J end by 7 bases, with 16 bases between. The germline CDR1 and CDR2 sequences are SQVTM and ANQGSEA. The CDR3 is made up of 13 amino acids. The CDR3 sequence is CSVAGQEGGTQYF. The CDR3 DNA reads TGCAGCGTTGCGGGTCAAGAGGGCGGGACCCAGTACTTC.

The chain recombines TRBV20-1 with TRBJ1-1; no clear D gene. V was cut by 5 bases and J by 7 bases, with 11 bases left in between. The CDR3 is 11 residues long. Germline CDR1 DFQATT, CDR2 SNEGSKA (reference sequence). In nucleotides, the CDR3 is TGCAGTGCTGTTAAACAGATTGAAGCTTTCTTT. The encoded protein is CSAVKQIEAFF.

The genes are TRBV12-2 and TRBJ1-1; the table's D call of TRBD1 was not tested on the DNA. TRBV12-2 is designated a pseudogene. CDR3 length equals 14 residues. The CDR3: CARTEKSMNTEAFF. CDR3 sequence (DNA): TGTGCCCGGACAGAGAAGAGTATGAACACTGAAGCTTTCTTT.

This clone was seen once. The V call is TRBV7-8, the J call TRBJ2-5; unclear D gene. Deletions cut 6 bases from V and 1 base from J, with 9 bases between. CDR1 is SGHVS and CDR2 is FQNEAQ in the germline V gene. The CDR3 contains 13 residues. The DNA of the CDR3 is TGTGCCAGCAGGGTACGGTTCCAAGAGACCCAGTACTTC. Translation: CASRVRFQETQYF.

The rearrangement links TRBV5-1 to TRBJ2-2, with a possible D match to TRBD2 (5 bases). Trimming pared 1 base from V and 6 bases from J, leaving 7 bases between. The CDR3 covers 13 residues. Germline CDR1 reads SGHRS; CDR2 reads YFSETQ. The CDR3 spells CASSLWGAGELFF. DNA of the CDR3: TGCGCCAGCAGCTTGTGGGGAGCCGGGGAGCTGTTTTTT.